This passage covers 17 T cell receptor beta chains from one sample sequenced in a study of beta chain features in type 1 diabetes. The authors reverse transcribed all of the isolated RNA, so sequencing captured expressed TCRB transcripts. This table comes from immunoSEQ multiplex PCR, and its TCRdb copy is limited to in-frame clones, with some not included. The sample has 300,000 or so clones, less than 10% seen once. The sequencing sample was made of central memory CD4+ T cells from blood. Every receptor here comes from a woman aged 18-30 years in good health.

This clone was counted a few times. V and J are TRBV5-1 and TRBJ2-3; D gene ambiguous. Germline lookup yields CDR1 SGHRS and CDR2 YFSETQ. The CDR3 has 16 amino acids. Trimming took off 4 bases at V and 0 bases at J, with 15 bases between the two ends. CDR3 sequence reads: CASSPVGRWSTDTQYF. CDR3 DNA sequence: TGCGCCAGCAGCCCGGTAGGACGATGGAGCACAGATACGCAGTATTTT.

This clone was seen at least ten times. This sequence may be a read error, since a much larger clone differs from it by one base. The chain carries TRBV7-2 and TRBJ2-4, with 11 bases that match TRBD2. This CDR3 comprises 15 residues. J was trimmed by 1 base and V by 5 bases; bases with no gene match: 1. Germline V lookup: CDR1 SGHTA, CDR2 FQGNSA. CDR3 region: CASSPSGRAKNIQYF. The CDR3 DNA reads TGTGCCAGCAGCCCTAGCGGGAGGGCCAAAAACATTCAGTACTTC.

This clone has just a few counts. V and J are TRBV28 and TRBJ1-4, with D maybe TRBD1 (6 bases). CDR1 is MDHEN, CDR2 SYDVKM, per germline. V gave up 5 bases and J gave up 5 bases, with 18 bases separating them. This CDR3 has 16 residues. Here the CDR3 DNA reads TGTGCCAGCAGTCCCGCTTTGGGGGCAGCCAATGAAAAACTGTTTTTT. It yields the protein CASSPALGAANEKLFF.

CDR3 in DNA: TGTGCCAGCGGGCAGGGACAAGAGACCCAGTACTTC. Its translation is CASGQGQETQYF. The V gene is TRBV2, the J gene TRBJ2-5; perhaps TRBD1 as D (5 bases). The V end was cut by 8 bases, the J end by 2 bases, with 9 bases between. Germline V lookup: CDR1 SNHLY, CDR2 FYNNEI. CDR3 length: 12 residues. Using reference TRBV2 and TRBJ2-5 for the parts outside the CDR3, the full variable domain is EPEVTQTPSHQVTQMGQEVILRCVPISNHLYFYWYRQILGQKVEFLVSFYNNEISEKSEIFDDQFSVERPDGSNFTLKIRSTKLEDSAMYFCASGQGQETQYFGPGTRLLVL.

V gene TRBV7-2 combines with J gene TRBJ2-2; 9 nucleotides line up with TRBD1. There are 16 residues in the CDR3. Trimming took 2 bases from V and 5 from J; bases not matched to a gene: 6. Germline-derived CDR1 and CDR2 are SGHTA and FQGNSA. The CDR3 bases are TGTGCCAGCAGCTTACACACAGGGGGCCGGACCGGGGAGCTGTTTTTT. Protein: CASSLHTGGRTGELFF. The full variable domain, rest sourced from reference TRBV7-2 and TRBJ2-2, is GAGVSQSPSNKVTEKGKDVELRCDPISGHTALYWYRQSLGQGLEFLIYFQGNSAPDKSGLPSDRFSAERTGGSVSTLTIQRTQQEDSAVYLCASSLHTGGRTGELFFGEGSRLTVL.

This clone occurred a few times. Mismatch with germline at one junction end may stem from a read error. This chain connects TRBV7-8 to TRBJ2-3; no clear D gene. Germline V lookup: CDR1 SGHVS, CDR2 FQNEAQ. This CDR3 contains 10 residues. This chain's CDR3 is CASSLDRFHF. The CDR3 DNA follows: TGTGCCAGCAGCTTAGATCGGTTCCACTTT. The entire variable domain, with the rest obtained from reference TRBV7-8 and TRBJ2-3, is as follows: GAGVSQSPRYKVAKRGQDVALRCDPISGHVSLFWYQQALGQGPEFLTYFQNEAQLDKSGLPSDRFFAERPEGSVSTLKIQRTQQEDSAVYLCASSLDRFHFGPGTRLTVL.

The chain joins TRBV5-1 to TRBJ2-4; weak D call: TRBD1 (6 bases). Between the trimmed V and J ends, which lost 2 bases and 7 bases, there was a span of 10 bases. The CDR3 loop spans 13 amino acids. Germline V gives CDR1 SGHRS, CDR2 YFSETQ. Written as DNA, the CDR3 is TGCGCCAGCAGCTTAGGGGGTTCGAACATTCAGTACTTC. As protein: CASSLGGSNIQYF.

Only a few counts were recorded for this clone. In DNA form, the CDR3 reads TGTGCCAGCAGTTTCTTTGGTTCTGGGGCCAACGTCCTGACTTTC. As protein: CASSFFGSGANVLTF. This sequence joins TRBV28 and TRBJ2-6, with D unresolved. The V end was cut by 3 bases, the J end by 1 base, with 7 bases between. The CDR3 has 15 residues. CDR1 and CDR2 (germline): MDHEN, SYDVKM.

The chain joins TRBV29-1 to TRBJ2-7; possibly TRBD1 for D (6 bases). The V end was cut by 8 bases, the J end by 6 bases, with 14 bases between. The CDR3 is made up of 11 amino acids. CDR1 SQVTM and CDR2 ANQGSEA come from the germline V gene. The CDR3 protein is CSLQTGGEQYF. The CDR3 DNA is TGCAGCCTCCAGACAGGCGGCGAGCAGTACTTC.

This clone appeared a few times. The rearrangement joins TRBV2 to TRBJ1-2, with TRBD1 as a possible D gene (5 bases). This CDR3 has 15 amino acids. Germline V gene data show CDR1 as SNHLY and CDR2 as FYNNEI. With 7 bases removed from V and 0 bases from J, the gap between germline ends came to 15 bases. The chain's CDR3 is CASTRDSNANYGYTF. In nucleotides, the CDR3 is TGTGCCAGCACTAGAGACAGTAATGCTAACTATGGCTACACCTTC. The complete variable domain, with remaining parts taken from reference TRBV2 and TRBJ1-2, reads EPEVTQTPSHQVTQMGQEVILRCVPISNHLYFYWYRQILGQKVEFLVSFYNNEISEKSEIFDDQFSVERPDGSNFTLKIRSTKLEDSAMYFCASTRDSNANYGYTFGSGTRLTVV.

There are many counts of this clone. The J gene is TRBJ2-5, the V gene TRBV5-1; D is uncertain. Per the germline V gene, CDR1 is SGHRS and CDR2 is YFSETQ. The germline V and J ends were trimmed by 5 bases and 2 bases, with 7 bases remaining between them. This CDR3 region has 12 residues. The CDR3 DNA is TGCGCCAGCAGGAGCCAACAAGAGACCCAGTACTTC. It encodes CASRSQQETQYF.

This chain links TRBV11-1 with TRBJ2-7; 9 bases align to TRBD2. V shed 5 bases and J 2 bases; nucleotides not matched to a gene: 7. The CDR3 is made up of 15 amino acids. Looked up from germline, CDR1 is SGHAT and CDR2 is FQDESV (reference sequence). The CDR3 is CASSTLAGPAYEQYF. The CDR3 DNA follows: TGTGCCAGCAGCACACTAGCGGGCCCAGCCTACGAGCAGTACTTC.

This clone was detected a few times. V gene TRBV5-4 combines with J gene TRBJ2-3; unclear D gene. The germline V gene has CDR1 SGHNT and CDR2 YYREEE (reference sequence). V dropped 2 bases and J dropped 0 bases, with 10 bases sitting between them. This CDR3 is 15 amino acids long. The CDR3 sequence: CASSLVRLSTDTQYF. CDR3 sequence (DNA): TGTGCCAGCAGCTTAGTAAGGCTTAGCACAGATACGCAGTATTTT.

This clone was picked up a small number of times. The V and J genes are TRBV7-9 and TRBJ2-1, with D uncertain. The CDR3 has 12 amino acids. Between the trimmed V and J ends, which lost 1 base and 9 bases, there was a span of 7 bases. Germline CDR1 and CDR2: SEHNR and FQNEAQ (reference sequence). The CDR3 is CASSLVTSEQFF. The DNA for the CDR3 is TGTGCCAGCAGCTTAGTCACCTCTGAGCAGTTCTTC.

This clone has a handful of counts. J is TRBJ2-3 and V is TRBV29-1; 9 positions agree with TRBD1. CDR1 is SQVTM and CDR2 is ANQGSEA in the germline V gene. Unmatched junction bases numbered 6, after V lost 6 bases and J lost 5 bases. CDR3 length: 13 amino acids. The CDR3 coding sequence is TGCAGCGTAAACAGGGGGCTGATAGATACGCAGTATTTT. Residues: CSVNRGLIDTQYF.

This clone has more than one count but fewer than ten. CDR3 in amino acids: CASSIPPSGRRGDTQYF. CDR3 in DNA: TGTGCCAGTAGTATCCCCCCTAGCGGGAGACGGGGAGATACGCAGTATTTT. V usage is TRBV19 and J usage is TRBJ2-3; TRBD2 matches 10 bases. Germline V gene lookup returns CDR1 LNHDA and CDR2 SQIVND (reference sequence). V shed 3 bases and J 5 bases; nucleotides not matched to a gene: 11. There are 17 residues in the CDR3.

V gene TRBV29-1 combines with J gene TRBJ1-1, with D possibly TRBD1 on 6 matching bases. Trimming stripped 6 bases from V and 10 bases from J, with 18 bases between. CDR1 and CDR2 from the germline V gene are SQVTM and ANQGSEA. The CDR3 spans 12 residues. CDR3 bases: TGCAGCGTCCCGGCCGGGGGGCGGTTAGCTTTCTTT. This encodes CSVPAGGRLAFF. The full variable domain, in which reference TRBV29-1 and TRBJ1-1 provide the parts outside the CDR3, is SAVISQKPSRDICQRGTSLTIQCQVDSQVTMMFWYRQQPGQSLTLIATANQGSEATYESGFVIDKFPISRPNLTFSTLTVSNMSPEDSSIYLCSVPAGGRLAFFGQGTRLTVV.